The T cell receptor (beta chain) under discussion was sequenced for a study of shared clonotypes between healthy human individuals (dated by TCRdb to the early 2020s). For the wider study: The cohort comprised a couple of women and a few men aged 18 to 49 years. Per donor, leukapheresis produced somewhere between about 0.8 and 9 billion PBMCs. The study deeply sequenced blood TCR repertoires of five healthy adults to estimate repertoire size and the extent of clonotype sharing between individuals. To increase sequencing depth and limit assay-specific biases, different laboratories used diverse techniques to prepare libraries and sequence TCR repertoires. For each donor, three plates each were used for CD4 naive and CD4 memory, two plates were used for CD8 naive, and one plate was used for CD8 memory. Paper-wide results and their limitations: Compared with non-shared clonotypes, clonotypes shared by all four sorted-subset donors had higher generation probabilities. Pairwise subsampling led to the expectation that sequencing depth would affect the degree of clonotype sharing among donors. Estimated clonotype richness was generally larger for naive than for memory subsets. Sampling was limited to blood, and TCR repertoires in tissue likely differ from TCR repertoires in blood. Incomplete sequencing was indicated by rarefaction of sorted-subset datasets, despite the large sequencing depth. About 5% of naive CD4, around 3.5% of naive CD8, about 2.1% of memory CD4, and about 0.4% of memory CD8 clonotypes were shared across a handful of donors. The genetic and exposure-history diversity represented was limited by the small number of donors.

The V and J ends are trimmed by 5 bases and 0 bases, leaving 11 bases between them. CDR1 and CDR2 were assigned from the germline V gene as SGHAT and FQNNGV. The cysteine opens and the phenylalanine closes a CDR3 of 14 amino acids. Solely the CDR3 DNA is kept, with 42 bases framed from the first base. Using the deep immunoSEQ assay, multiplex PCR amplified TCR CDR3 regions from genomic DNA. Genomic DNA extracted from each cell subset was distributed evenly over all wells of several immunoSEQ 96-well plates, and each plate served as one replicate. For sorted subsets, 150 to 250 ng of genomic DNA, equivalent to some 30,000 T cell genomes, went into each replicate PCR. Purified libraries were quantified with a Qubit 3.0 fluorometer, sized on a Bioanalyzer 2100, and re-quantified with the KAPA Library Quantification kit. Every immunoSEQ 96-well plate was sequenced on a dedicated single-read 150-cycle Illumina NextSeq 550 flow cell. Processing in the source paper ran as follows. The immunoSEQ output contained only junctional sequences without quality scores, so filtering could not match that applied to full-length reads. To assign V/J genes and CDR3, sequences were annotated against IMGT germline references using PyIR, a Python wrapper for IgBLAST v1.9. Reads were filtered out if the reads had weak V/J assignments (E-value above 1e-6), no CDR3, stop codons, out-of-frame junctions, or ambiguous translated residues. V3J clonotypes were defined as sequences sharing an identical inferred V gene, J gene, and CDR3 amino acid sequence. Percentage overlap between repertoires was computed as shared unique clonotypes divided by the size of the smaller repertoire. Richness of each repertoire was evaluated using RTK rarefaction, the Chao1 estimator, and Recon v2.1 estimates of unobserved clonotypes. OLGA was used to compute generation probabilities for all TCRbeta clonotypes that the gDNA method yielded from a handful of donors. TCRdb holds this immuneACCESS table with in-frame rearrangements only. Some clones are missing; in checked studies, unresolved V genes explain under half, and the rest has no known cause. The D gene and trimming were derived from the DNA, and the V and J assignments and clone size from that table. The sample table lists about 120,000 clones, around 65% of them with a count of one. 24% of the sample lies in the top ten.

As regards this clone: No cognate antigen has been identified for it. No quality values exist for individual bases; no much larger clone is one base distant.

The donors were healthy, HIV-negative adults who had no recently reported acute infections or vaccinations. Only Caucasian adults living in Nashville, Tennessee, USA were represented among the donors. CD8 memory samples combined magnetically selected CD45RO+ cells with CCR7-negative CD45RA+ effector memory (TemRA) cells. Blood was obtained by leukapheresis, after which PBMCs were separated by Ficoll-Histopaque density gradient centrifugation and cryopreserved in liquid nitrogen vapor phase. Purity and quantity of every magnetically sorted T cell population were checked by analytical flow cytometry. Genomic DNA was isolated from each sorted fraction and quantified by UV absorbance on a Nanodrop 2000c.

The chain employs TRBV11-2 and TRBJ2-7; TRBD1 is perhaps the D gene, given 6 matching bases. Input material: memory CD8+ T cells sorted from blood. The cell subset or site label corresponds to: CD45RO+ cells pooled with CCR7-negative TemRA cells. The TCR comes from a woman aged 25 to 39 in good health. DNA sequence: TGTGCCAGCAGCCCAAGGGGGATCTCCTACGAGCAGTACTTC. This translates into CASSPRGISYEQYF.